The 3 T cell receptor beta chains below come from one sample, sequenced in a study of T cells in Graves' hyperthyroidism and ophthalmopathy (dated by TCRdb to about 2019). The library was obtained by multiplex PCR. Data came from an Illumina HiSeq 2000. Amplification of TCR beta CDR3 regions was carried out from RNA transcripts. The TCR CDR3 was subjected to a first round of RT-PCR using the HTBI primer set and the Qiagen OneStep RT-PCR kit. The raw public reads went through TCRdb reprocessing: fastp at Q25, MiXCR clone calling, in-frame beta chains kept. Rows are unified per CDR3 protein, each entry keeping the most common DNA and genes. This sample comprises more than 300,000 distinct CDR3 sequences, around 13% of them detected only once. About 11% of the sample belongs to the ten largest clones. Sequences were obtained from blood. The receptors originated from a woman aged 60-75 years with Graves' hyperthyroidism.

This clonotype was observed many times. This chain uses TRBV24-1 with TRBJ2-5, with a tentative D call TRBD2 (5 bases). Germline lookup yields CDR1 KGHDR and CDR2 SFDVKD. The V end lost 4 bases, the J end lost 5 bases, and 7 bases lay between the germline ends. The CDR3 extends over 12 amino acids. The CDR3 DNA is TGTGCCACCAGTGACCGAGGGGAGACCCAGTACTTC. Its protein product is CATSDRGETQYF.

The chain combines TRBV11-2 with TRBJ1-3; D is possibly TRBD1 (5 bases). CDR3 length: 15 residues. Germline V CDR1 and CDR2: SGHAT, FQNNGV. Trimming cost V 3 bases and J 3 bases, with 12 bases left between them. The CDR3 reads CASSLAGTGGNTIYF. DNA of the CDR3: TGTGCCAGCAGCTTGGCGGGTACAGGTGGAAACACCATATATTTT. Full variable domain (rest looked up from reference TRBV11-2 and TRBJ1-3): EAGVAQSPRYKIIEKRQSVAFWCNPISGHATLYWYQQILGQGPKLLIQFQNNGVVDDSQLPKDRFSAERLKGVDSTLKIQPAKLEDSAVYLCASSLAGTGGNTIYFGEGSWLTVV.

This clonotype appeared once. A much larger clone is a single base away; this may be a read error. As DNA, the CDR3 is TGTGTCAGCAGTTCCAGGGAGATAGATACGCAGTATTTT. It translates to CVSSSREIDTQYF. The V gene is TRBV6-5, the J gene TRBJ2-3; either TRBD1 or TRBD2 may supply D (5 bases each). From germline, CDR1 is MNHEY and CDR2 SVGAGI. The CDR3 contains 13 residues.